Presented here are 12 T cell receptor beta chains from one specimen sequenced in a study of OX40 agonist ivuxolimab in advanced cancers. Assay used: immunoSEQ multiplex PCR; TCRdb lists only in-frame clones, some missing. The table has fewer than 100,000 clones, around nine tenths seen once. The sample consisted of CD4+ or CD8+ T cells sorted from blood, taken in a trial of the OX40 agonist ivuxolimab. The receptor set was obtained from an adult with an advanced solid tumor such as melanoma, head and neck, liver or kidney cancer.

The chain couples TRBV7-8 to TRBJ1-5; perhaps TRBD1 as D (6 bases). This CDR3 contains 14 residues. CDR1 and CDR2 from the germline V gene are SGHVS and FQNEAQ. V was cut by 5 bases and J by 7 bases, with 15 bases left in between. CDR3 protein: CASSPTGIRQPQHF. For the CDR3, the DNA is TGTGCCAGCAGCCCTACAGGGATTCGGCAGCCCCAGCATTTT. Supplemented by reference TRBV7-8 and TRBJ1-5, the full variable domain reads GAGVSQSPRYKVAKRGQDVALRCDPISGHVSLFWYQQALGQGPEFLTYFQNEAQLDKSGLPSDRFFAERPEGSVSTLKIQRTQQEDSAVYLCASSPTGIRQPQHFGDGTRLSIL.

This sequence joins TRBV19 and TRBJ2-5, with TRBD2 matching 15 bases. The trim removed 5 bases at V and 7 bases at J, leaving 14 bases unmatched. The CDR3 has 18 residues. Germline assignment: CDR1 LNHDA and CDR2 SQIVND (reference sequence). CDR3 region: CASSPPGLAGGPRGTQYF. In nucleotides, the CDR3 is TGTGCCAGTAGTCCACCGGGACTAGCGGGAGGCCCAAGAGGGACCCAGTACTTC. Combining the CDR3 with reference TRBV19 and TRBJ2-5 gives the whole variable domain DGGITQSPKYLFRKEGQNVTLSCEQNLNHDAMYWYRQDPGQGLRLIYYSQIVNDFQKGDIAEGYSVSREKKESFPLTVTSAQKNPTAFYLCASSPPGLAGGPRGTQYFGPGTRLLVL.

The rearrangement uses TRBV5-1 and TRBJ2-4; TRBD1 is a possible D gene (7 bases). The germline gives CDR1 SGHRS, CDR2 YFSETQ. The CDR3 loop spans 19 amino acids. Deletions cut 0 bases from V and 0 bases from J, with 19 bases between. CDR3 in DNA: TGCGCCAGCAGCTTGGCCTGGCAGGAGGGACAGATAGCCAAAAACATTCAGTACTTC. It codes for CASSLAWQEGQIAKNIQYF.

The sample holds a few counts of this clone. The genes are TRBV4-1 and TRBJ1-2, with 9 bases identical to TRBD1. The CDR3 has 16 amino acids. From germline, CDR1 is MGHRA and CDR2 YSYEKL. V lost 4 bases and J lost 6; bases outside the gene matches: 12. The CDR3 loop reads CASSPQGALGLDGYTF. The CDR3 coding sequence is TGCGCCAGCAGCCCACAGGGGGCGCTTGGGCTTGATGGCTACACCTTC.

The CDR3: CASRGGSNQPQHF. DNA for the CDR3: TGTGCCAGCAGAGGAGGAAGCAATCAGCCCCAGCATTTT. The chain links TRBV2 to TRBJ1-5; D unresolved. The ends were cut back, 6 bases at V and 1 base at J, with 7 bases in the middle. This CDR3 is built from 13 residues. Germline lookup yields CDR1 SNHLY and CDR2 FYNNEI.

The CDR3 here is CASSLKTGTSGTEQYF. DNA for the CDR3: TGCGCCAGCAGCTTAAAAACCGGGACTAGCGGGACCGAGCAGTACTTC. The chain has TRBV5-1 and TRBJ2-7; 13 nucleotides line up with TRBD2. Germline V gene sequence: CDR1 SGHRS, CDR2 YFSETQ. The ends lost 2 bases at V and 6 bases at J; junction bases unmatched: 8. The CDR3 spans 16 residues.

The chain couples TRBV11-3 to TRBJ2-1, with no clear D. V dropped 1 base and J dropped 2 bases, with 6 bases sitting between them. The CDR3 is made up of 14 amino acids. Germline V lookup: CDR1 SGHNT, CDR2 YENEEA. CDR3 sequence: CASSLAATYNEQFF. In DNA form, the CDR3 reads TGTGCCAGCAGCTTAGCAGCGACCTACAATGAGCAGTTCTTC. The complete variable domain, with remaining parts taken from reference TRBV11-3 and TRBJ2-1, reads EAGVVQSPRYKIIEKKQPVAFWCNPISGHNTLYWYLQNLGQGPELLIRYENEEAVDDSQLPKDRFSAERLKGVDSTLKIQPAELGDSAVYLCASSLAATYNEQFFGPGTRLTVL.

The rearrangement uses TRBV19 and TRBJ1-3; D is unresolved. Trimming shortened V by 8 bases and J by 2 bases, and 10 bases separated the two germline ends. The germline V gene has CDR1 LNHDA and CDR2 SQIVND (reference sequence). There are 13 residues in the CDR3. The CDR3 is CASLRYPGNTIYF. CDR3 sequence (DNA): TGTGCCAGTCTCAGGTACCCTGGAAACACCATATATTTT.

The CDR3 region is CAWRVGVMYGYTF. CDR3 bases: TGTGCCTGGCGGGTCGGGGTAATGTATGGCTACACCTTC. The chain recombines TRBV30 with TRBJ1-2; D unclear. CDR3 length: 13 amino acids. The V gene's germline CDR1 is GTSNPN and CDR2 SVGIG (reference sequence). Trimming left V 5 bases short and J 5 bases short, with 15 bases between.

The chain employs TRBV18 and TRBJ1-5; D might be TRBD1 (6 bases). V lost 3 bases, J lost 0 bases, and 12 bases lay in between. The CDR3 contains 16 residues. Germline-derived CDR1 and CDR2 are KGHSH and LQKENI. The CDR3 nucleotides read TGTGCCAGCTCACCGCAGACAGGTACTAGCAATCAGCCCCAGCATTTT. It is translated as CASSPQTGTSNQPQHF.

The chain has TRBV7-2 and TRBJ2-1; 9 nucleotides line up with TRBD1. From germline, CDR1 is SGHTA and CDR2 FQGNSA. The length of the CDR3 is 15 residues. V trimming: 5 bases; J trimming: 13 bases; junction bases outside the gene matches: 15. CDR3 in DNA: TGTGCCAGCAGCGCATCGGGGGGCAACAGGGGGCCCCAGTTCTTC. Translating gives CASSASGGNRGPQFF.

This chain uses TRBV7-6 with TRBJ2-5; D assignment may be TRBD1 or TRBD2 (5 bases each). This CDR3 has 12 amino acids. V was shortened by 5 bases and J by 11 bases, with 15 bases between the two germline ends. Germline CDR1 is SGHVS and CDR2 is FNYEAQ. The CDR3 loop is CASSGDGGLQYF. The CDR3 DNA reads TGTGCCAGCAGCGGAGATGGGGGTTTGCAGTACTTC.